What follows are 4 T cell receptor beta chains derived from one specimen sequenced in a study of shared clonotypes between healthy human individuals. CD45RO-negative CD8 cells positively selected for CCR7 made up the naive population, which excluded terminally differentiated effector memory CD45RA+ cells. Method: immunoSEQ multiplex PCR; TCRdb's copy keeps in-frame clones and lacks some. The sample carries about 2,100,000 clones, about 92% recorded once. Sequenced sample: naive CD8+ T cells from PBMCs. Receptors originate from a man aged 18 to 35 in good health. Some clones in this sample may be carry-over from other donors' samples.

The V call is TRBV7-2, the J call TRBJ2-7; tentative D call: TRBD1 (7 bases). V lost 4 bases and J 4 bases, leaving 20 bases between the germline ends. The CDR3 totals 16 residues. The germline CDR1 and CDR2 sequences are SGHTA and FQGNSA. CDR3 sequence (DNA): TGTGCCAGCAGCTCCTTAGGGGGCGGGGATGTGTACGAGCAGTACTTC. Protein sequence: CASSSLGGGDVYEQYF.

The chain links TRBV10-3 to TRBJ1-1, with D possibly TRBD1 on 5 matching bases. With 10 bases removed from V and 2 bases from J, the gap between germline ends came to 11 bases. Per the germline V gene, CDR1 is ENHRY and CDR2 is SYGVKD. The CDR3 runs to 12 residues. CDR3 sequence (DNA): TGTGCCACCGGGGACGCTAACACTGAAGCTTTCTTT. It codes for CATGDANTEAFF.

The genes are TRBV18 and TRBJ2-7; D call uncertain. V was pared by 3 bases and J by 1 base, with 10 bases between. Per germline, CDR1 KGHSH and CDR2 LQKENI. The CDR3 covers 14 residues. Here the CDR3 reads CASSPVPSSYEQYF. The CDR3 region has the DNA TGTGCCAGCTCACCTGTTCCTAGTTCCTACGAGCAGTACTTC.

The V and J genes are TRBV28 and TRBJ1-5, with 8 bases fitting TRBD1. This CDR3 is built from 15 residues. In germline, CDR1 is MDHEN, CDR2 SYDVKM. V was pared by 6 bases and J by 3 bases, with 7 bases of the junction left unmatched. The CDR3 spells CASRLTGDNNQPQHF. In nucleotides, the CDR3 is TGTGCCAGCAGGCTGACAGGGGACAACAATCAGCCCCAGCATTTT.